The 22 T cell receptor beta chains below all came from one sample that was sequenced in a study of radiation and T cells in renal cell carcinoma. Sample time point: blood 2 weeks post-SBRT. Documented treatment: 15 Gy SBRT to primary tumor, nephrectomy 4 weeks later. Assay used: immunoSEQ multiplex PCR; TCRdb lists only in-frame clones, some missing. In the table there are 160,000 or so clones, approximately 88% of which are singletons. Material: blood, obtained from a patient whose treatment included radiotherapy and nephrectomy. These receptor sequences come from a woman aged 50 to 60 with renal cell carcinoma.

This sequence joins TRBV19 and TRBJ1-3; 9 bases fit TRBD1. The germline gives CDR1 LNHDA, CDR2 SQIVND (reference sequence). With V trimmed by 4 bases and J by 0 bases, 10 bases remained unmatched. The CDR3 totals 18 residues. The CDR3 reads CASSTHWTGANSGNTIYF. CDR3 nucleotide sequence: TGTGCCAGTAGTACACACTGGACAGGGGCCAACTCTGGAAACACCATATATTTT.

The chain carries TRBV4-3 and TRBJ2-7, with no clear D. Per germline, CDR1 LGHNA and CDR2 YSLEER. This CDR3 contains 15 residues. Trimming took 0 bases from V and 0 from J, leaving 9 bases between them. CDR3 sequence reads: CASSQDRQRSYEQYF. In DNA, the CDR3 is TGCGCCAGCAGCCAAGATCGTCAGCGCTCCTACGAGCAGTACTTC.

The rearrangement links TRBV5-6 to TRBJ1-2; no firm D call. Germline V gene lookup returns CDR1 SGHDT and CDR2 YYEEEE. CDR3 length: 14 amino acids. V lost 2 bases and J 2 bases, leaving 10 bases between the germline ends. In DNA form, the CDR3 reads TGTGCCAGCAGCTTAGATTACAGAAACTATGGCTACACCTTC. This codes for CASSLDYRNYGYTF.

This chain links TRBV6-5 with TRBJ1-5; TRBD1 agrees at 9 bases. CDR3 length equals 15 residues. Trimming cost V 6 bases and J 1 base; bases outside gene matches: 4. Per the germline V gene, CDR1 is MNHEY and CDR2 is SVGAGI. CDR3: CASRTGTGSNQPQHF. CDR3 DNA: TGTGCCAGCAGGACCGGGACAGGGAGCAATCAGCCCCAGCATTTT.

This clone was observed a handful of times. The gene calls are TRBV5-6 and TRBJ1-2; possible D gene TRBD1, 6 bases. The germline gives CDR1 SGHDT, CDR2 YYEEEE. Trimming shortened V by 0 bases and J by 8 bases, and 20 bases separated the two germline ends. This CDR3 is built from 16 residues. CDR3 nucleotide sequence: TGTGCCAGCAGCTTGGAGAGACAGGCAAACCGCTGGGGCTACACCTTC. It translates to CASSLERQANRWGYTF. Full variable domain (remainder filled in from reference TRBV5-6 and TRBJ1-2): DAGVTQSPTHLIKTRGQQVTLRCSPKSGHDTVSWYQQALGQGPQFIFQYYEEEERQRGNFPDRFSGHQFPNYSSELNVNALLLGDSALYLCASSLERQANRWGYTFGSGTRLTVV.

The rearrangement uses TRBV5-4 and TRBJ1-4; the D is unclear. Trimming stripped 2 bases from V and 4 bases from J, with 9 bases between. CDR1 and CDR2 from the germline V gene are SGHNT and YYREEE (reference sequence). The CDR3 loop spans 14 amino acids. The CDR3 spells CASSLTGSNEKLFF. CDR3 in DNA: TGTGCCAGCAGCTTAACCGGGAGTAATGAAAAACTGTTTTTT.

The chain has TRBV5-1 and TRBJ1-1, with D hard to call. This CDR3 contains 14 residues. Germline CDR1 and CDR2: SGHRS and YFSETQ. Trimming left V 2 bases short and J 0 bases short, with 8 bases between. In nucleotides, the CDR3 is TGCGCCAGCAGCTTACAAGTCATGAACACTGAAGCTTTCTTT. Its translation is CASSLQVMNTEAFF. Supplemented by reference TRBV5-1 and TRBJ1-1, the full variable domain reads KAGVTQTPRYLIKTRGQQVTLSCSPISGHRSVSWYQQTPGQGLQFLFEYFSETQRNKGNFPGRFSGRQFSNSRSEMNVSTLELGDSALYLCASSLQVMNTEAFFGQGTRLTVV.

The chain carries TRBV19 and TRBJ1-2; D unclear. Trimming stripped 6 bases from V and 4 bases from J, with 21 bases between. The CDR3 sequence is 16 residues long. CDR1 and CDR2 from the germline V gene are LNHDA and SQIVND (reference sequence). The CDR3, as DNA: TGTGCCAGTAGCTCTCAAGGTCAAATCGGCCGCTATGGCTACACCTTC. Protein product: CASSSQGQIGRYGYTF.

CDR3 coding DNA: TGTGCCAGCGATCAGGGGCTCACTGAAGCTTTCTTT. Translated, it gives CASDQGLTEAFF. The chain uses TRBV2 and TRBJ1-1, with D maybe TRBD1 (6 bases). The germline V and J ends were trimmed by 8 bases and 4 bases, with 11 bases remaining between them. The CDR3 totals 12 residues. Germline V gene sequence: CDR1 SNHLY, CDR2 FYNNEI.

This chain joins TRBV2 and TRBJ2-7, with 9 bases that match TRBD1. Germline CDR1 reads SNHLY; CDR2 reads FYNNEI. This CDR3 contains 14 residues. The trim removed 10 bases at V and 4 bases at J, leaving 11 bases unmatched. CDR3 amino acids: CATRPGQGVYEQYF. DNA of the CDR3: TGTGCCACTCGACCGGGACAGGGAGTTTACGAGCAGTACTTC.

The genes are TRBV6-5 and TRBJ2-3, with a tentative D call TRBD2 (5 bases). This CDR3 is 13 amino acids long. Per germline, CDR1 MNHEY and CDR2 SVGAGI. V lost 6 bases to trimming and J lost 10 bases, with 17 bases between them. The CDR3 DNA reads TGTGCCAGCAGGGACCTAGGACTGAGGGCGCAGTATTTT. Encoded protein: CASRDLGLRAQYF.

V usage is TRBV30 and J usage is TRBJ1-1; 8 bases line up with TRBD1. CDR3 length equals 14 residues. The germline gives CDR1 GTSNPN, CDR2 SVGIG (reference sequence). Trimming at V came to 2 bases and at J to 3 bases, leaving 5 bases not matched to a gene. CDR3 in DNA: TGTGCCTGGAGTCCTACAGGGGGGTACACTGAAGCTTTCTTT. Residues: CAWSPTGGYTEAFF.

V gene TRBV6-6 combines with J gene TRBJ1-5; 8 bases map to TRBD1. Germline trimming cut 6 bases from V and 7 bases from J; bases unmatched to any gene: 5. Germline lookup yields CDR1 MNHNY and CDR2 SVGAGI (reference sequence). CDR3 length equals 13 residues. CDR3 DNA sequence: TGTGCCAGCAGATTGACAGGGGAACAGCCCCAGCATTTT. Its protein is CASRLTGEQPQHF.

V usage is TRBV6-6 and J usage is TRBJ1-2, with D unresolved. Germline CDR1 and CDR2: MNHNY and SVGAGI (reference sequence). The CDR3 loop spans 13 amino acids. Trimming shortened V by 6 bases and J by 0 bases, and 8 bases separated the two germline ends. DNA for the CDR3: TGTGCCAGCAGAGCTGTAGCTAACTATGGCTACACCTTC. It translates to CASRAVANYGYTF.

The CDR3 is CASSSRLAGVQDRTQYF. The DNA of the CDR3 is TGTGCCAGCAGCTCACGACTAGCGGGGGTACAAGATAGAACGCAGTATTTT. This chain links TRBV7-9 with TRBJ2-3; 12 positions match TRBD2. V gave up 4 bases and J gave up 9 bases; unmatched junction bases: 14. The CDR3 extends over 17 amino acids. Germline-derived CDR1 and CDR2 are SEHNR and FQNEAQ (reference sequence). Combining the CDR3 with reference TRBV7-9 and TRBJ2-3 gives the whole variable domain DTGVSQNPRHKITKRGQNVTFRCDPISEHNRLYWYRQTLGQGPEFLTYFQNEAQLEKSRLLSDRFSAERPKGSFSTLEIQRTEQGDSAMYLCASSSRLAGVQDRTQYFGPGTRLTVL.

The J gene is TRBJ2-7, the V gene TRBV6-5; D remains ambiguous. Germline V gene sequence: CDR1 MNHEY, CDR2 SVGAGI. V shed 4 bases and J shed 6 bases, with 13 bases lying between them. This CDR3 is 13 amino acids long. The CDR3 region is CASSSLPVAEQYF. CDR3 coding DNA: TGTGCCAGCAGTTCACTTCCGGTCGCCGAGCAGTACTTC.

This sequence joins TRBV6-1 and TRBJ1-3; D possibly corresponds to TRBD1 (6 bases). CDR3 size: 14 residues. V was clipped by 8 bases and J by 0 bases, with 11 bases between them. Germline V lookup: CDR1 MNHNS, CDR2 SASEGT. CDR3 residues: CASSTGNSGNTIYF. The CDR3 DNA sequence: TGTGCCAGCTCTACAGGGAACTCTGGAAACACCATATATTTT.

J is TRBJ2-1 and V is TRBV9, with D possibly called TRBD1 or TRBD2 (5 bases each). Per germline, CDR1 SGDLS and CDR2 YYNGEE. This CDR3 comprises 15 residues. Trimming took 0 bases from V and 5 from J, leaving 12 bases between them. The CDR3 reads CASSVGWRGDNEQFF. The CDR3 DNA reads TGTGCCAGCAGCGTAGGCTGGAGAGGGGACAATGAGCAGTTCTTC.

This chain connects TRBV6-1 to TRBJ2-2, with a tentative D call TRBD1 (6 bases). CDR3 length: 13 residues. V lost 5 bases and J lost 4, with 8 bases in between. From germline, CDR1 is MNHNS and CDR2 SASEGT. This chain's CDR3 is CASSTGSTGELFF. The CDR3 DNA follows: TGTGCCAGCAGTACAGGGTCCACCGGGGAGCTGTTTTTT.

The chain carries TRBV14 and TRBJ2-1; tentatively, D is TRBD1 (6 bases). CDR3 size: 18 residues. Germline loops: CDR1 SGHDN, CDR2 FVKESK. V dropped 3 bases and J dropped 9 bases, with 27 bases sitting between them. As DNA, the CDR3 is TGTGCCAGCAGCCAGACGATGCCGGGACACACTGGGAGAAGTGAGCAGTTCTTC. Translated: CASSQTMPGHTGRSEQFF.

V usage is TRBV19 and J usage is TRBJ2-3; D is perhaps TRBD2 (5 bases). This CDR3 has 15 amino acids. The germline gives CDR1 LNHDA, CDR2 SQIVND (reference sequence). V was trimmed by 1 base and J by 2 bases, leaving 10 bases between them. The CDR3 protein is CASSIAADPTDTQYF. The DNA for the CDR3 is TGTGCCAGTAGTATAGCAGCGGACCCCACAGATACGCAGTATTTT.

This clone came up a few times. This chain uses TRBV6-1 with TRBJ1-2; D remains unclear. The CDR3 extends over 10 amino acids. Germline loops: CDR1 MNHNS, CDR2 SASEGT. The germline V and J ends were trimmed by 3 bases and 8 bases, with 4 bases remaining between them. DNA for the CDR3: TGTGCCAGCAGTGATCCGGGCTACACCTTC. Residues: CASSDPGYTF.